One sample yielded the 9 T cell receptor delta chains listed below, sequenced in a study of Vδ1+ human thymocytes. Notes on the study in general: Thymic TRG and TRD repertoires appeared highly polyclonal, with Gaussian CDR3 length distributions.

RNA was extracted from the cells and then reverse transcribed. Multiplex PCR used pooled V-gene forward primers and a constant-region reverse primer to amplify CDR3s. TCRdb fed the multiplex PCR reads into CATT to redo clone calling. The sample yields 54,000 or so delta-chain clones, roughly 15% seen once. Their recognized antigens are unknown. The sample was Vdelta1+ gamma-delta thymocytes from the thymus. Sample subset: FACS-sorted CD3+ TCRalphabeta- TCRVdelta1+ TCRVdelta2- thymocytes. The receptor source for this set is a boy in the first two years of life who had congenital heart surgery.

A few counts support this clone. The chain has TRDV1 and TRDJ1, with D possibly TRDD3 on 6 matching bases. The V end was cut by 2 bases, the J end by 0 bases, with 13 bases between. Germline CDR1 reads TSWWSYY; CDR2 reads QGS. The CDR3 length is 16 residues. The CDR3 DNA reads TGTGCTCTTGGGGAATGTCTGGGGATTAACACCGATAAACTCATCTTT. Amino acids: CALGECLGINTDKLIF.

V and J are TRDV1 and TRDJ1; 10 nucleotides agree with TRDD3. Trimming took 3 bases from V and 2 from J; bases not matched to a gene: 12. This CDR3 contains 18 residues. Germline V gene lookup returns CDR1 TSWWSYY and CDR2 QGS. The CDR3 DNA is TGTGCTCTTGGGGACATACCCGGGGGATACGAGGAGACCGATAAACTCATCTTT. It is translated as CALGDIPGGYEETDKLIF.

This clone came up a few times. One end of the junction varies from germline; a read error may be responsible. The chain combines TRDV1 with TRDJ1, with TRDD3 matching over 7 bases. The CDR3 covers 19 residues. Germline V lookup: CDR1 TSWWSYY, CDR2 QGS. The CDR3 DNA reads as TGTGCTCTTGGGGAACCGCAGGGGGATCCGGTGGGGATCACCGATAAGCTCATCTTT. Its translation: CALGEPQGDPVGITDKLIF.

This clone was counted between two and nine times. V is TRDV1 and J is TRDJ1; 9 bases line up with TRDD3. The CDR3 is made up of 23 amino acids. CDR1 is TSWWSYY, CDR2 QGS, per germline. Unmatched junction bases numbered 23, after V lost 0 bases and J lost 0 bases. CDR3 coding DNA: TGTGCTCTTGGGGAACTAGCGCCCTACCTAAAGGGCTGGGGGATTCAGTACACCGATAAACTCATCTTT. Translation gives CALGELAPYLKGWGIQYTDKLIF.

The V and J genes are TRDV1 and TRDJ1; 8 bases map to TRDD3. CDR3 length equals 19 residues. CDR1 TSWWSYY and CDR2 QGS come from the germline V gene. J lost 0 bases, V lost 3 bases, and 15 bases had no gene match. The DNA of the CDR3 is TGTGCTCTTGGGGATTTCCTGAGACTGGGGGTCCCGTACACCGATAAACTCATCTTT. Its translation: CALGDFLRLGVPYTDKLIF.

The chain recombines TRDV1 with TRDJ1; tentative D call: TRDD3 (9 bases). Germline V gives CDR1 TSWWSYY, CDR2 QGS. V gave up 2 bases and J gave up 0 bases, with 40 bases separating them. The CDR3 covers 25 residues. The CDR3 sequence: CALGEFSVLPTGTGGPPRYTDKLIF. The CDR3 region has the DNA TGTGCTCTTGGGGAATTCTCCGTTCTTCCTACTGGTACTGGGGGACCCCCGCGATACACCGATAAACTCATCTTT.

The chain couples TRDV1 to TRDJ1, with TRDD3 as a possible D gene (7 bases). CDR1 is TSWWSYY and CDR2 is QGS in the germline V gene. The ends were cut back, 4 bases at V and 6 bases at J, with 39 bases in the middle. CDR3 length equals 22 residues. The CDR3 loop reads CALGALPFPKGVLGDRWYKLIF. In DNA, the CDR3 is TGTGCTCTTGGGGCTCTCCCATTTCCTAAAGGCGTACTAGGGGATAGGTGGTATAAACTCATCTTT.

The chain carries TRDV1 and TRDJ1, with 13 bases lining up with TRDD3. V lost 5 bases, J lost 2 bases, and 20 bases stayed unmatched. This CDR3 contains 21 residues. Per the germline V gene, CDR1 is TSWWSYY and CDR2 is QGS. CDR3 amino acids: CALGSPTRILGDTGWTDKLIF. CDR3 bases: TGTGCTCTTGGGTCCCCTACTCGTATACTGGGGGATACGGGTTGGACCGATAAACTCATCTTT.

The rearrangement joins TRDV1 to TRDJ1; TRDD3 aligns across 8 bases. This CDR3 spans 23 amino acids. Germline lookup yields CDR1 TSWWSYY and CDR2 QGS. The trim removed 4 bases at V and 1 base at J, leaving 29 bases unmatched. The CDR3 sequence: CALGGSVRLLAWGIPNRTDKLIF. DNA for the CDR3: TGTGCTCTTGGGGGATCAGTGAGACTCCTAGCGTGGGGGATTCCCAATCGCACCGATAAACTCATCTTT.